This T cell receptor (beta chain) was recovered during a study of blood T cell repertoires in COVID-19. Study-level information: The study drew acute and convalescent COVID-19 samples from the United States, Italy and Spain. The cDNA or gDNA used as material had been derived from T cells, B-cell-depleted T cells, or PBMCs.

V was clipped by 3 bases and J by 2 bases, with 16 bases between them. The length of the CDR3 is 16 residues. CDR1 is LGHDT and CDR2 is YNNKEL in the germline V gene (reference sequence). Per the original data handling: Estimates of nucleated cell counts were drawn from the amplification of reference gene primers. Data came from immunoSEQ multiplex PCR; TCRdb stores just in-frame clones and leaves some out. The V and J calls and clone size are taken from that table; D and trimming were inferred from the DNA. The sample includes about 480,000 clones, about 89% of them seen just once. This chain uses TRBV3-1 (or the pseudogene TRBV3-2) with TRBJ1-2; the D is unclear. The TCR sequence derives from a woman in her twenties or thirties with acute or convalescent COVID-19. Sequencing was done on a sample of peripheral blood. The CDR3 DNA reads TGTGCCAGCAGCCACAATCAAATCAGGCAGAACTATGGCTACACCTTC. This translates into CASSHNQIRQNYGYTF.